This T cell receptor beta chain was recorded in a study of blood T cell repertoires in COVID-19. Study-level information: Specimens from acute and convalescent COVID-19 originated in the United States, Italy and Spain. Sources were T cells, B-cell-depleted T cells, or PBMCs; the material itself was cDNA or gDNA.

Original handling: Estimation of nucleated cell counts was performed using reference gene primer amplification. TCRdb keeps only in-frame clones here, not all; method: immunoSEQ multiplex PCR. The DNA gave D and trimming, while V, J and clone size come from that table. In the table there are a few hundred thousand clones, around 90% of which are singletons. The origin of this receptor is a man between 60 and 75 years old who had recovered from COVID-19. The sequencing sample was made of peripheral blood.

In DNA form, the CDR3 reads TGTGCCAGCAGCTTCCGACAGATACTCTATGGCTACACCTTC. Residues: CASSFRQILYGYTF. The chain has TRBV13 and TRBJ1-2; a weak D match, TRBD1 (5 bases). The germline V gene has CDR1 PRHDT and CDR2 FYEKMQ (reference sequence). The CDR3 is 14 amino acids. V shed 3 bases and J shed 4 bases, with 12 bases lying between them.